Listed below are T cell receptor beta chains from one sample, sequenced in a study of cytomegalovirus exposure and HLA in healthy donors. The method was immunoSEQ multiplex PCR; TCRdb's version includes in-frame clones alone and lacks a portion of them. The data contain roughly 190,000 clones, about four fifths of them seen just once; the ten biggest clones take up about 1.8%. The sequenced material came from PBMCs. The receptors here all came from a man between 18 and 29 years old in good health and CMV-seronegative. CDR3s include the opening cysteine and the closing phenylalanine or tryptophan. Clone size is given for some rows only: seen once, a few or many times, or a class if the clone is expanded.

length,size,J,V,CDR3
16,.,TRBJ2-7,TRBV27,CASSRIPGTVIYEQYF
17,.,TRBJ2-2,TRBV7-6,CASSPRGGISNTGELFF
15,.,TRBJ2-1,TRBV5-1,CASSPRTSGSNEQFF
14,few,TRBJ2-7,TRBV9,CASSVGAGDYEQYF
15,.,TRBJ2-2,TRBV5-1,CASSLWTVNTGELFF
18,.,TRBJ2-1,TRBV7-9,CASSLETSGRASYNEQFF
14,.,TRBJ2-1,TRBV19,CASSIGLIYNEQFF
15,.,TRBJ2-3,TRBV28,CASSLLQGGTDTQYF
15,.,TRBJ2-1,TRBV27,CASSPGTSWANEQFF
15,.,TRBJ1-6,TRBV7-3,CASRLNTGTNSPLHF
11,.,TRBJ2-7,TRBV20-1,CSAASGYEQYF
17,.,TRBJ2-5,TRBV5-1,CASSLGLAGGGAETQYF
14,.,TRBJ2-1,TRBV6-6,CASTNEGRHNEQFF
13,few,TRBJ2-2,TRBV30,CAWSVQIAGELFF
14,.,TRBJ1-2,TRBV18,CASSPGADLYGYTF
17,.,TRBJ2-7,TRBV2,CASSGGLAGVDGYEQYF
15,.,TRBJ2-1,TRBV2,CASSGAGLASYEQFF
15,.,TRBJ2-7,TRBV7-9,CASSPRGTGGYEQYF
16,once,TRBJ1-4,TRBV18,CASSQSRTGSNEKLFF
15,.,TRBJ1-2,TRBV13,CASSLGRGLNYGYTF
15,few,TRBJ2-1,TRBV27,CASSHLAGGVNEQFF
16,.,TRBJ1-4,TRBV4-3,CASSQDEQGPNEKLFF
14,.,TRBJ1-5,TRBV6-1,CASSEVLRDQPQHF
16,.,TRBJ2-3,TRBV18,CASSPTVSGGKDTQYF
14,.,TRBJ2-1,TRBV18,CASSPSGGAFEQFF
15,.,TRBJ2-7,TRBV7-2,CASSLRQGPVYEQYF
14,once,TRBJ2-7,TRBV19,CASSSSGGSYEQYF
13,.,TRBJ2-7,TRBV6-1,CACSGGAAYEQYF
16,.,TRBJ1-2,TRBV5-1,CASSLDGTDATYGYTF
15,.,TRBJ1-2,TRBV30,CAWSVQNLPFYGYTF
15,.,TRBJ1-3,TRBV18,CASSPSGSHGNTIYF
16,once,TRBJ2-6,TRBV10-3,CAISGREGSGANVLTF
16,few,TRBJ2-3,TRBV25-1,CASSESGVAGRDTQYF
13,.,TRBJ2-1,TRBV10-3,CAITSGSSNEQFF
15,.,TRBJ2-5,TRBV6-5,CASSSDRGLEETQYF
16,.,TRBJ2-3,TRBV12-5,CASGLVSGLGTDTQYF
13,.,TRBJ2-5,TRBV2,CASTVDGEETQYF
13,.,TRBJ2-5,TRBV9,CASSYYPQETQYF
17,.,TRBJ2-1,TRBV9,CASSVQGGRISYNEQFF
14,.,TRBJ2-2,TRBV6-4,CASSEERGTGELFF
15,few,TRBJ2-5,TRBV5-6,CASSLEAGEQETQYF
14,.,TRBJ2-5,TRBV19,CASSIGGPQETQYF
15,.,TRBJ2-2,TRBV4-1,CASSLRDLNTGELFF
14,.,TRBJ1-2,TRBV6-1,CASSATGGLSGYTF
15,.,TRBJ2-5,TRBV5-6,CASSFSFSRQETQYF
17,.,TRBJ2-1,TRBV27,CASSSNPGQDIYNEQFF
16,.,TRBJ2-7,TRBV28,CASSLWASGEPYEQYF
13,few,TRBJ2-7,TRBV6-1,CASSIAGGYEQYF
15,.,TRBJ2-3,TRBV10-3,CAISESGPRGDTQYF
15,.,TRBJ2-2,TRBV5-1,CASSNLTANTGELFF
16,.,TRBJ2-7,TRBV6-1,CASSVVTLGLRYEQYF
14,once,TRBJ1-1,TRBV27,CASRISGENTEAFF
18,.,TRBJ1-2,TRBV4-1,CASSQDQGTFTLNYGYTF
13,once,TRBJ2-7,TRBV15,CATSRDRGYEQYF
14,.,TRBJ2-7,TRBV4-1,CASSPNTGAYEQYF